This passage covers 10 T cell receptor beta chains from one sample sequenced in a study of OX40 agonist ivuxolimab in advanced cancers. Repertoires were generated with immunoSEQ multiplex PCR, while TCRdb's copy carries only in-frame clones and drops some. The repertoire consists of around 18,000 clones, with approximately 87% occurring once and the leading ten covering 25% to 35%. The sample consisted of CD4+ or CD8+ T cells sorted from blood, taken in a trial of the OX40 agonist ivuxolimab. The receptor set was obtained from an adult with an advanced solid tumor such as melanoma, head and neck, liver or kidney cancer.

CDR3 region: CASSPRTGETQYF. The CDR3 DNA reads as TGTGCCAGCAGCCCCCGGACAGGAGAGACCCAGTACTTC. The gene calls are TRBV13 and TRBJ2-5; 7 bases match TRBD1. The V gene's germline CDR1 is PRHDT and CDR2 FYEKMQ (reference sequence). V trimming: 5 bases; J trimming: 4 bases; junction bases outside the gene matches: 4. There are 13 residues in the CDR3.

V is TRBV2 and J is TRBJ2-1; no definite D call. The CDR3 consists of 13 residues. V was clipped by 5 bases and J by 4 bases, with 9 bases between them. Germline V gene lookup returns CDR1 SNHLY and CDR2 FYNNEI. The CDR3 sequence: CASSPPLYNEQFF. CDR3 sequence (DNA): TGTGCCAGCAGTCCTCCCTTATACAATGAGCAGTTCTTC.

The chain joins TRBV11-1 to TRBJ2-4, with TRBD2 as a possible D gene (6 bases). The CDR3 totals 15 residues. Per the germline V gene, CDR1 is SGHAT and CDR2 is FQDESV (reference sequence). V was clipped by 1 base and J by 0 bases, with 7 bases between them. Here the CDR3 DNA reads TGTGCCAGCAGCTTAGGGGACTTAGCCAAAAACATTCAGTACTTC. It is translated as CASSLGDLAKNIQYF.

The gene calls are TRBV11-2 and TRBJ2-7; D assignment may be TRBD1 or TRBD2 (5 bases each). Germline CDR1 SGHAT, CDR2 FQNNGV. Trimming removed 5 bases at V and 5 bases at J, with 19 bases between. The length of the CDR3 is 15 residues. Here the CDR3 reads CASSAMRGPLDEQYF. Here the CDR3 DNA reads TGTGCCAGCAGCGCCATGAGGGGCCCTCTGGACGAGCAGTACTTC.

This chain joins TRBV19 and TRBJ2-5, with D maybe TRBD1 (5 bases). CDR1 is LNHDA and CDR2 is SQIVND in the germline V gene (reference sequence). The germline V and J ends were trimmed by 1 base and 1 base, with 16 bases remaining between them. The CDR3 has 17 residues. Written as DNA, the CDR3 is TGTGCCAGTAGTATAGGTGGGGCAGGGTATGTCCAAGAGACCCAGTACTTC. Its translation is CASSIGGAGYVQETQYF.

This clone was detected once. The CDR3 spells CASSLVLAGLETQYF. In DNA, the CDR3 is TGTGCCAGCAGCTTAGTTCTAGCGGGATTAGAGACCCAGTACTTC. The rearrangement links TRBV11-2 to TRBJ2-5; TRBD2 agrees at 9 bases. CDR1 and CDR2 from the germline V gene are SGHAT and FQNNGV. The CDR3 contains 15 residues. The V segment lost 1 base and the J segment 4 bases; nucleotides outside the gene matches: 4.

V and J are TRBV28 and TRBJ2-6; D unclear. Trimming pared 6 bases from V and 1 base from J, leaving 10 bases between. The length of the CDR3 is 15 residues. In germline, CDR1 is MDHEN, CDR2 SYDVKM. Here the CDR3 reads CASSSTVSGANVLTF. CDR3 nucleotides: TGTGCCAGCAGCAGTACGGTTTCTGGGGCCAACGTCCTGACTTTC. Full variable domain (rest looked up from reference TRBV28 and TRBJ2-6): DVKVTQSSRYLVKRTGEKVFLECVQDMDHENMFWYRQDPGLGLRLIYFSYDVKMKEKGDIPEGYSVSREKKERFSLILESASTNQTSMYLCASSSTVSGANVLTFGAGSRLTVL.

A remark on this clone: A junction boundary mismatches the germline segment, possibly from a read error. This chain links TRBV7-9 with TRBJ2-2, with D perhaps TRBD2 (6 bases). The CDR3 sequence is 14 residues long. Germline assignment: CDR1 SEHNR and CDR2 FQNEAQ (reference sequence). The CDR3 nucleotides are TGTGCCAGCGGCTTTAGCGGGAACACCGGGGAGCTGTTTTTT. This encodes CASGFSGNTGELFF. Together with reference TRBV7-9 and TRBJ2-2, the CDR3 gives the full variable domain: DTGVSQNPRHKITKRGQNVTFRCDPISEHNRLYWYRQTLGQGPEFLTYFQNEAQLEKSRLLSDRFSAERPKGSFSTLEIQRTEQGDSAMYLCASGFSGNTGELFFGEGSRLTVL.

The chain is built from TRBV19 and TRBJ2-7; 9 nucleotides align to TRBD2. With 4 bases clipped from V and 4 bases from J, the junction kept 2 bases outside the gene matches. The germline gives CDR1 LNHDA, CDR2 SQIVND (reference sequence). CDR3 size: 13 residues. CDR3 sequence (DNA): TGTGCCAGTAGTACGGCGGGAGGGTACGAGCAGTACTTC. Amino acids: CASSTAGGYEQYF.

The rearrangement uses TRBV11-2 and TRBJ2-7; D not certain. V was pared by 1 base and J by 1 base, with 8 bases between. Germline V CDR1 and CDR2: SGHAT, FQNNGV. There are 14 residues in the CDR3. The CDR3 here is CASSLAGRSYEQYF. CDR3 sequence (DNA): TGTGCCAGCAGCTTAGCTGGCAGGTCCTACGAGCAGTACTTC.